Below, 32 T cell receptor beta chains from the same sample are listed, as sequenced in a study of CD8 T cells in ankylosing spondylitis. TCRdb itself ran the 5' RACE reads through MiXCR, one entry per CDR3 protein. Of about 270,000 distinct CDR3 sequences listed, around 32% are singletons. The sequenced material came from blood, either unsorted or a sorted T cell fraction (not recorded which). Receptors originate from a male donor with ankylosing spondylitis or in good health (not recorded which).

V is TRBV4-1 and J is TRBJ2-5; D is possibly TRBD2 (6 bases). This CDR3 contains 15 residues. V was clipped by 0 bases and J by 3 bases, with 11 bases between them. Germline lookup yields CDR1 MGHRA and CDR2 YSYEKL. The CDR3 here is CASSQERGGKETQYF. The CDR3 DNA reads TGCGCCAGCAGCCAAGAGAGAGGCGGGAAAGAGACCCAGTACTTC.

This chain connects TRBV7-2 to TRBJ2-1; D is perhaps TRBD1 (5 bases). Trimming stripped 5 bases from V and 0 bases from J, with 11 bases between. The CDR3 is made up of 15 amino acids. Germline CDR1 SGHTA, CDR2 FQGNSA. The CDR3 sequence: CASSPGSISYNEQFF. For the CDR3, the DNA is TGTGCCAGCAGCCCAGGGTCTATCTCCTACAATGAGCAGTTCTTC.

The V call is TRBV18, the J call TRBJ1-1; D is undetermined. Trimming took off 3 bases at V and 5 bases at J, with 13 bases between the two ends. Germline-derived CDR1 and CDR2 are KGHSH and LQKENI. This CDR3 is 14 amino acids long. CDR3 protein: CASSPDGKETEAFF. CDR3 DNA: TGTGCCAGCTCACCCGATGGGAAGGAGACTGAAGCTTTCTTT.

V is TRBV6-1 and J is TRBJ2-7; maybe TRBD1 (5 bases). Germline V lookup: CDR1 MNHNS, CDR2 SASEGT. CDR3 length: 13 residues. V dropped 6 bases and J dropped 1 base, with 10 bases sitting between them. Here the CDR3 DNA reads TGTGCCAGCAGCCCCGGACATTCCTACGAGCAGTACTTC. Protein sequence: CASSPGHSYEQYF.

This sequence joins TRBV6-6 and TRBJ2-1; D is undetermined. Germline V CDR1 and CDR2: MNHNY, SVGAGI (reference sequence). Trimming left V 0 bases short and J 5 bases short, with 5 bases between. The CDR3 length is 13 residues. This CDR3 is CASSYSKDNEQFF. In DNA, the CDR3 is TGTGCCAGCAGTTACTCGAAAGACAATGAGCAGTTCTTC.

In its sample, this clonotype was seen a few times. The V and J genes are TRBV5-1 and TRBJ2-1; D is ambiguous. Trimming removed 2 bases at V and 7 bases at J, with 13 bases between. From germline, CDR1 is SGHRS and CDR2 YFSETQ. This CDR3 is 14 amino acids long. The CDR3 nucleotides read TGCGCCAGCAGCTTAGTAGGTTCCGAGAATGAGCAGTTCTTC. This gives the protein CASSLVGSENEQFF. The full variable domain, rest sourced from reference TRBV5-1 and TRBJ2-1, is KAGVTQTPRYLIKTRGQQVTLSCSPISGHRSVSWYQQTPGQGLQFLFEYFSETQRNKGNFPGRFSGRQFSNSRSEMNVSTLELGDSALYLCASSLVGSENEQFFGPGTRLTVL.

The chain's CDR3 is CASSLGTPGTDTQYF. DNA of the CDR3: TGTGCCAGCAGCTTAGGGACTCCAGGCACAGATACGCAGTATTTT. The V and J genes are TRBV7-9 and TRBJ2-3, with D perhaps TRBD2 (5 bases). With 1 base removed from V and 1 base from J, the gap between germline ends came to 9 bases. Germline values: CDR1 SEHNR, CDR2 FQNEAQ (reference sequence). CDR3 length equals 15 residues.

This clonotype was seen a handful of times. The chain has TRBV12-3 or TRBV12-4 and TRBJ2-7, with 7 bases identical to TRBD2. The CDR3 is 12 amino acids. The ends lost 3 bases at V and 5 bases at J; junction bases unmatched: 1. CDR3 nucleotides: TGTGCCAGCAGTTTTCGGGGGGACGAGCAGTACTTC. Its protein is CASSFRGDEQYF.

This clonotype was recorded once. The rearrangement uses TRBV10-3 and TRBJ2-5, with D possibly being TRBD1 or TRBD2 (5 bases each). The CDR3 runs 15 residues. Between the trimmed V and J ends, which lost 6 bases and 4 bases, there was a span of 18 bases. Germline CDR1 ENHRY, CDR2 SYGVKD. The CDR3 region has the DNA TGTGCCATCAGGAAAGCCGGGACCCTGGGAGAGACCCAGTACTTC. Translating gives CAIRKAGTLGETQYF.

This chain connects TRBV18 to TRBJ2-6; 9 bases fit TRBD1. The CDR3 has 17 amino acids. Trimming took 8 bases from V and 0 from J; bases not matched to a gene: 8. In germline, CDR1 is KGHSH, CDR2 LQKENI. CDR3 DNA sequence: TGTGCCAGCGCCCCGGGACAGGGAAACTCTGGGGCCAACGTCCTGACTTTC. Encoded protein: CASAPGQGNSGANVLTF.

This clonotype was counted between two and nine times. The CDR3 DNA is TGTGCCACCCAAGATGGTGGGGCCAACGTCCTGACTTTC. This codes for CATQDGGANVLTF. This chain connects TRBV24-1 to TRBJ2-6; D is uncertain. CDR1 is KGHDR, CDR2 SFDVKD, per germline. Trimming left V 9 bases short and J 3 bases short, with 8 bases between. CDR3 length equals 13 residues.

V usage is TRBV3-1 and J usage is TRBJ2-3; D gene unclear. The germline V and J ends were trimmed by 0 bases and 5 bases, with 6 bases remaining between them. CDR3 length: 13 amino acids. Germline-derived CDR1 and CDR2 are LGHDT and YNNKEL (reference sequence). CDR3 protein: CASSQDKGDTQYF. The CDR3 nucleotides read TGTGCCAGCAGCCAAGATAAGGGAGATACGCAGTATTTT.

The genes are TRBV20-1 and TRBJ2-7; D remains ambiguous. Germline assignment: CDR1 DFQATT and CDR2 SNEGSKA (reference sequence). V lost 7 bases and J lost 3, with 10 bases in between. The CDR3 length is 11 residues. As DNA, the CDR3 is TGCAGTGTCCGAGATGTCTACGAGCAGTACTTC. It specifies CSVRDVYEQYF.

This clonotype was observed at least ten times. This chain connects TRBV7-2 to TRBJ1-1, with D hard to call. V lost 5 bases to trimming and J lost 0 bases, with 1 base between them. The CDR3 runs to 11 residues. Looked up from germline, CDR1 is SGHTA and CDR2 is FQGNSA. In nucleotides, the CDR3 is TGTGCCAGCAGCCTGAACACTGAAGCTTTCTTT. It yields the protein CASSLNTEAFF.

This clonotype showed up just a few times. V gene TRBV5-1 combines with J gene TRBJ2-4, with TRBD1 matching over 10 bases. Germline V gene data show CDR1 as SGHRS and CDR2 as YFSETQ. V shed 3 bases and J 6 bases; nucleotides not matched to a gene: 6. The CDR3 length is 15 residues. The CDR3 loop is CASSSPGQGSNIQYF. CDR3 DNA sequence: TGCGCCAGCAGCTCCCCGGGACAGGGGTCAAACATTCAGTACTTC.

J is TRBJ2-7 and V is TRBV6-1, with 10 bases lining up with TRBD2. CDR1 is MNHNS and CDR2 is SASEGT in the germline V gene. This CDR3 comprises 14 residues. With V trimmed by 5 bases and J by 6 bases, 7 bases remained unmatched. CDR3 DNA: TGTGCCAGCAGTCCACTAGCGGGGTCGGCCGAGCAGTACTTC. This gives the protein CASSPLAGSAEQYF.

The chain is built from TRBV2 and TRBJ2-5; D gene ambiguous. V was clipped by 2 bases and J by 2 bases, with 9 bases between them. The germline V gene has CDR1 SNHLY and CDR2 FYNNEI. The CDR3 spans 14 residues. The CDR3 is CASSEFPEQETQYF. The CDR3 DNA reads as TGTGCCAGCAGTGAATTCCCCGAACAAGAGACCCAGTACTTC.

The chain joins TRBV29-1 to TRBJ1-1; weak D call: TRBD1 (6 bases). CDR3 length: 11 residues. The V gene's germline CDR1 is SQVTM and CDR2 ANQGSEA. V was clipped by 7 bases and J by 8 bases, with 14 bases between them. The CDR3 bases are TGCAGCGAAAGGACAGCCCCAGAAGCTTTCTTT. It is translated as CSERTAPEAFF.

This clonotype was counted a single time. The chain employs TRBV3-1 and TRBJ1-1, with a weak D call TRBD1 (5 bases). The CDR3 consists of 12 residues. The V and J ends lost 3 bases and 5 bases respectively, with 7 bases between them. CDR1 LGHDT and CDR2 YNNKEL come from the germline V gene (reference sequence). The chain's CDR3 is CASSHGTTEAFF. For the CDR3, the DNA is TGTGCCAGCAGCCACGGGACGACTGAAGCTTTCTTT.

V usage is TRBV9 and J usage is TRBJ1-2, with 7 bases fitting TRBD1. Germline trimming cut 3 bases from V and 3 bases from J; bases unmatched to any gene: 8. This CDR3 region has 15 residues. Germline CDR1 is SGDLS and CDR2 is YYNGEE. CDR3 loop: CASSGTYRGDYGYTF. The CDR3 coding sequence is TGTGCCAGCAGCGGGACCTACAGGGGCGACTATGGCTACACCTTC.

This clonotype was observed a handful of times. J is TRBJ2-7 and V is TRBV5-1; TRBD1 might be the D (6 bases). Trimming took off 8 bases at V and 2 bases at J, with 17 bases between the two ends. Germline CDR1 is SGHRS and CDR2 is YFSETQ. The CDR3 has 14 residues. CDR3 nucleotides: TGCGCCAGTACTCGGGACACGGACACCTACGAGCAGTACTTC. As protein: CASTRDTDTYEQYF.

The V call is TRBV12-3 or TRBV12-4, the J call TRBJ2-7, with 10 bases that match TRBD1. The CDR3 has 13 residues. J lost 2 bases, V lost 8 bases, and 3 bases had no gene match. The CDR3 nucleotides are TGTGCCAGCTGCGGACAGGGGGCCTACGAGCAGTACTTC. Translated, it gives CASCGQGAYEQYF.

The chain links TRBV6-5 to TRBJ2-7; D possibly corresponds to TRBD1 (5 bases). The germline gives CDR1 MNHEY, CDR2 SVGAGI. The CDR3 runs to 12 residues. V lost 2 bases, J lost 5 bases, and 7 bases lay in between. The CDR3 nucleotides are TGTGCCAGCAGTTACAGGGGTAACGAGCAGTACTTC. Translating gives CASSYRGNEQYF.

This clonotype has just a few counts. The chain employs TRBV11-2 and TRBJ2-3; D unclear. The CDR3 consists of 12 residues. Germline V gene sequence: CDR1 SGHAT, CDR2 FQNNGV. V lost 5 bases and J 2 bases, leaving 5 bases between the germline ends. CDR3 sequence: CASSLFTDTQYF. CDR3 DNA sequence: TGTGCCAGCAGCCTTTTCACAGATACGCAGTATTTT.

The genes are TRBV12-3 or TRBV12-4 and TRBJ1-2; the D is unclear. Trimming shortened V by 6 bases and J by 5 bases, and 19 bases separated the two germline ends. The CDR3 loop spans 15 amino acids. As DNA, the CDR3 is TGTGCCAGCAGCCTCAGGCGGGGAAGAGGTTATGGCTACACCTTC. It encodes CASSLRRGRGYGYTF.

Many counts were recorded for this clonotype. The chain joins TRBV29-1 to TRBJ2-3; the D gene is possibly TRBD2 (7 bases). Germline CDR1 SQVTM, CDR2 ANQGSEA. The CDR3 has 13 residues. V lost 8 bases and J lost 4, with 16 bases in between. The DNA of the CDR3 is TGCAGCCTTGGGGGGGGGGCGGCAGATACGCAGTATTTT. Translated, it gives CSLGGGAADTQYF.

This clonotype was counted only a few times. V and J are TRBV4-1 and TRBJ2-3; possible D gene TRBD2, 5 bases. Germline loops: CDR1 MGHRA, CDR2 YSYEKL. V lost 0 bases to trimming and J lost 1 base, with 14 bases between them. The CDR3 has 17 amino acids. CDR3 region: CASSQDPLALGTDTQYF. CDR3 DNA: TGCGCCAGCAGCCAAGACCCCCTAGCACTCGGCACAGATACGCAGTATTTT.

This clonotype was counted only a few times. The chain couples TRBV7-6 to TRBJ1-5, with a weak D call TRBD1 (6 bases). Germline V gene sequence: CDR1 SGHVS, CDR2 FNYEAQ. The germline V and J ends were trimmed by 1 base and 6 bases, with 13 bases remaining between them. The CDR3 runs to 15 residues. The CDR3 DNA reads as TGTGCCAGCAGCTTAGGGGGGCAGGGCGGTCAGCCCCAGCATTTT. Amino acid sequence: CASSLGGQGGQPQHF.

This clonotype was recorded a few times. The chain recombines TRBV4-1 with TRBJ2-3; D is undetermined. This CDR3 has 17 amino acids. Germline loops: CDR1 MGHRA, CDR2 YSYEKL. The V end lost 2 bases, the J end lost 0 bases, and 15 bases lay between the germline ends. Here the CDR3 reads CASSQWAAWDSTDTQYF. The DNA for the CDR3 is TGCGCCAGCAGCCAATGGGCGGCCTGGGATAGCACAGATACGCAGTATTTT.

The V call is TRBV6-4, the J call TRBJ2-1; 11 nucleotides align to TRBD2. V gave up 0 bases and J gave up 6 bases; unmatched junction bases: 4. Germline lookup yields CDR1 MRHNA and CDR2 SNTAGT. The CDR3 covers 16 residues. This chain's CDR3 is CASSDSPSGGINEQFF. For the CDR3, the DNA is TGTGCCAGCAGTGACTCACCTAGCGGGGGGATCAATGAGCAGTTCTTC.

The DNA of the CDR3 is TGCGCCAGCAGCTTCCTAGCGGGGGGCCGAAGCTCCTACAATGAGCAGTTCTTC. Translated: CASSFLAGGRSSYNEQFF. The chain carries TRBV5-1 and TRBJ2-1; 11 nucleotides match TRBD2. The CDR3 totals 18 residues. Germline CDR1 reads SGHRS; CDR2 reads YFSETQ. J lost 0 bases, V lost 2 bases, and 7 bases had no gene match. Supplemented by reference TRBV5-1 and TRBJ2-1, the full variable domain reads KAGVTQTPRYLIKTRGQQVTLSCSPISGHRSVSWYQQTPGQGLQFLFEYFSETQRNKGNFPGRFSGRQFSNSRSEMNVSTLELGDSALYLCASSFLAGGRSSYNEQFFGPGTRLTVL.

The V and J genes are TRBV20-1 and TRBJ2-5; no reliable D call. Germline V gene data show CDR1 as DFQATT and CDR2 as SNEGSKA (reference sequence). The germline V and J ends were trimmed by 2 bases and 5 bases, with 15 bases remaining between them. This CDR3 has 14 residues. This CDR3 is CSARKIGVGETQYF. In nucleotides, the CDR3 is TGCAGTGCTAGAAAAATTGGGGTAGGGGAGACCCAGTACTTC.